This TCR beta chain was identified during a study of early T cells in non-severe SARS-CoV-2 infection. This clonotype was observed at least ten times. One entry per CDR3 protein, called by TCRdb with MiXCR from the 5' RACE reads. The sample has 48,000 or so distinct CDR3 sequences; about 6.2% are singletons. This TCR derives from an adult who was a healthcare worker with PCR-confirmed SARS-CoV-2 infection or an uninfected control (not recorded which). The source material was whole blood, sampled at baseline.

The CDR3 protein is CASSPELRGAGNTIYF. As DNA, the CDR3 is TGTGCCAGCAGCCCAGAGCTGAGGGGCGCTGGAAACACCATATATTTT. The V call is TRBV9, the J call TRBJ1-3, with a possible D match to TRBD1 (5 bases). Trimming took off 4 bases at V and 2 bases at J, with 16 bases between the two ends. Germline lookup yields CDR1 SGDLS and CDR2 YYNGEE. The CDR3 has 16 amino acids. The full variable domain, with the rest looked up from reference TRBV9 and TRBJ1-3, is DSGVTQTPKHLITATGQRVTLRCSPRSGDLSVYWYQQSLDQGLQFLIQYYNGEERAKGNILERFSAQQFPDLHSELNLSSLELGDSALYFCASSPELRGAGNTIYFGEGSWLTVV.